This TCR beta chain was profiled in a study of T cells in Graves' hyperthyroidism and ophthalmopathy. Study-level results: A 13 V-J model separated ophthalmopathy from stable hyperthyroidism.

This clonotype has only a few counts. What it recognizes is unknown. The TCR beta CDR3 regions underwent amplification using RNA transcripts as the source. HTBI primers were used for first-round RT-PCR of the TCR CDR3. One entry per CDR3 protein results from TCRdb running MiXCR on the multiplex PCR reads. The data show 300,000 to 450,000 distinct CDR3 sequences, with about 15% seen just once and about 30% held by the top ten. Diagnosis of hyperthyroidism was new in patients aged 18 to 65, and its duration was under 2 months. Trimming shortened V by 0 bases and J by 0 bases, and 9 bases separated the two germline ends. Germline loops: CDR1 MNHEY, CDR2 SVGEGT. CDR3 length: 15 residues.

The rearrangement uses TRBV6-2 or TRBV6-3 and TRBJ2-7; D gene ambiguous. Sequenced sample: blood. The receptor comes from a woman aged 18-35 years with Graves' hyperthyroidism that later progressed to Graves' ophthalmopathy. The chain's CDR3 is CASSYSATSSYEQYF. The CDR3 DNA reads as TGTGCCAGCAGTTACTCGGCTACCAGCTCCTACGAGCAGTACTTC.